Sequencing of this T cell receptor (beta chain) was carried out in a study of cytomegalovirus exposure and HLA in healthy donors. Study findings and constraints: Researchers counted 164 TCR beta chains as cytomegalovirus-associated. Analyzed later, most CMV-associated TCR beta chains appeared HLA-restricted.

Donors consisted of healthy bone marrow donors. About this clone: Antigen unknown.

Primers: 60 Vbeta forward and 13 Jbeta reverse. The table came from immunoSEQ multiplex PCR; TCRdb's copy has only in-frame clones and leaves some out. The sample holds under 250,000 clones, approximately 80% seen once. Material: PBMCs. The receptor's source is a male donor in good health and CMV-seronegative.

The CDR3 is CASSASDYQYNEQFF. CDR3 bases: TGTGCCAGCAGCGCCTCGGACTACCAGTACAATGAGCAGTTCTTC. The chain has TRBV7-8 and TRBJ2-1; a possible D gene is TRBD2 (6 bases). This CDR3 contains 15 residues. In germline, CDR1 is SGHVS, CDR2 FQNEAQ. V gave up 5 bases and J gave up 4 bases, with 15 bases separating them.